These T cell receptor beta chains were read from a single sample in a study of STAT5B mutations in CD4+ large granular lymphocyte leukemia. Clones were sequenced by immunoSEQ multiplex PCR, and TCRdb holds only the in-frame ones, with some missing. The sample yields nearly 35,000 clones, 87% seen once. The sequenced material came from CD4+ T cells from blood buffy coats. These receptors were taken from a human donor in good health. CDR3s include the opening cysteine and the closing phenylalanine or tryptophan. The D gene is left open where the match is weak. Clone sizes are given selectively: once, few, many, or a class where the clone is expanded.

v_gene,j_gene,abundance,d_gene,CDR3aa,CDR3nt
TRBV4-2,TRBJ2-5,-,-,CASSQDSGPSGETQYF,TGTGCCAGCAGCCAAGATAGCGGTCCCAGTGGAGAGACCCAGTACTTC
TRBV21-1,TRBJ1-5,-,-,CASSKWDLRNQPQHF,TGTGCCAGCAGCAAGTGGGATTTACGGAATCAGCCCCAGCATTTT
TRBV10-1,TRBJ2-1,-,-,CASSEGLNEQFF,TGCGCCAGCAGTGAGGGACTAAACGAGCAGTTCTTC
TRBV7-9,TRBJ2-2,-,TRBD2,CASSLAGDGELFF,TGTGCCAGCAGCCTAGCGGGAGACGGGGAGCTGTTTTTT
TRBV6-1,TRBJ2-3,-,TRBD2,CASRAGGSTDTQYF,TGTGCCAGCCGAGCGGGGGGGAGCACAGATACGCAGTATTTT
TRBV27,TRBJ1-5,-,-,CASSLRGGMGQPQHF,TGTGCCAGCAGTTTACGGGGAGGGATGGGTCAGCCCCAGCATTTT
TRBV2,TRBJ2-1,once,TRBD2,CASSAGWGREGSSSYNEQFF,TGTGCCAGCAGTGCTGGGTGGGGGCGGGAGGGCTCCAGCTCCTACAATGAGCAGTTCTTC
TRBV6-5,TRBJ1-1,-,-,CASSYSWQGGHSGTFF,TGTGCCAGCAGTTACTCGTGGCAGGGTGGTCATTCAGGAACTTTCTTT
TRBV2,TRBJ2-3,-,-,CASSRQLFGDTQYF,TGTGCCAGCAGTAGACAGCTGTTCGGGGATACGCAGTATTTT
TRBV6-5,TRBJ1-1,-,-,CASSVRGSEAFF,TGTGCCAGCAGCGTCAGGGGTTCGGAAGCTTTCTTT
TRBV5-4,TRBJ1-2,-,TRBD1,CASSLFEGQGGNYGYTF,TGTGCCAGCAGCTTGTTCGAGGGGCAGGGGGGCAACTATGGCTACACCTTC
TRBV11-2,TRBJ2-7,-,TRBD1,CATADRVGGEQYF,TGTGCCACCGCCGACAGGGTAGGTGGCGAGCAGTACTTC
TRBV28,TRBJ1-5,-,-,CASSLGGSGGQPQHF,TGTGCCAGCAGTTTAGGAGGGTCGGGGGGTCAGCCCCAGCATTTT
TRBV7-2,TRBJ2-7,-,-,CASSLGQGLYF,TGTGCCAGCAGCTTAGGGCAGGGCCTATACTTC
TRBV4-2,TRBJ2-7,-,-,CASSQASGVDEQYF,TGTGCCAGCAGCCAAGCCTCTGGGGTCGACGAGCAGTACTTC
TRBV5-1,TRBJ2-3,-,TRBD2,CASSLAAGGDTQYF,TGCGCCAGCAGCTTGGCCGCGGGAGGAGATACGCAGTATTTT
TRBV29-1,TRBJ1-2,few,-,CSVGVGYTF,TGCAGCGTCGGGGTGGGCTACACCTTC
TRBV7-6,TRBJ2-6,-,-,CASSYGLSSGANVLTF,TGTGCCAGCAGCTATGGACTGAGCTCTGGGGCCAACGTCCTGACTTTC
TRBV28,TRBJ2-7,-,TRBD2,CASRGTSGGYEQYF,TGTGCCAGCAGAGGGACTAGCGGCGGCTACGAGCAGTACTTC
TRBV7-3,TRBJ2-7,-,-,CASSPRPGGYEQYF,TGTGCCAGCAGCCCCCGCCCTGGGGGCTACGAGCAGTACTTC
TRBV7-2,TRBJ2-5,-,-,CASSDGQPETQYF,TGTGCCAGCAGCGACGGGCAGCCCGAGACCCAGTACTTC
TRBV7-6,TRBJ2-3,-,TRBD1,CASSTPGQGTDTQYF,TGTGCCAGCAGCACGCCGGGACAGGGTACAGATACGCAGTATTTT
TRBV19,TRBJ1-1,-,TRBD1,CASSPTGVATEAFF,TGTGCCAGTAGCCCGACAGGGGTAGCCACTGAAGCTTTCTTT
TRBV27,TRBJ2-2,-,-,CASRGGILGTGELFF,TGTGCCAGCAGAGGCGGGATTCTAGGCACCGGGGAGCTGTTTTTT
TRBV18,TRBJ2-7,-,TRBD1,CASSPMGQGATEQYF,TGTGCCAGCTCACCAATGGGACAGGGGGCTACCGAGCAGTACTTC
TRBV2,TRBJ1-2,-,-,CASSDRPDYGYTF,TGTGCCAGCAGTGACCGGCCGGACTATGGCTACACCTTC
TRBV10-1,TRBJ1-2,-,-,CASNNRLANYGYTF,TGCGCCAGCAACAACAGGTTAGCTAACTATGGCTACACCTTC
TRBV6-1,TRBJ2-1,-,-,CASRPTLDYNEQFF,TGTGCCAGCAGGCCGACTTTGGACTACAATGAGCAGTTCTTC
TRBV27,TRBJ2-2,-,TRBD2,CASGGLAGGATGELFF,TGTGCCAGCGGTGGACTAGCGGGAGGGGCTACCGGGGAGCTGTTTTTT
TRBV21-1,TRBJ2-7,once,-,CASTQRRLQDYEQYF,TGTGCCAGCACCCAACGACGTCTACAGGACTACGAGCAGTACTTC
TRBV11-3,TRBJ2-2,-,TRBD2,CASSILLAGEDTGELFF,TGTGCCAGCAGCATTCTATTAGCGGGAGAAGATACCGGGGAGCTGTTTTTT
TRBV18,TRBJ2-7,-,-,CASSPQGLSSYEQYF,TGTGCCAGCTCACCCCAGGGCCTGTCGTCCTACGAGCAGTACTTC
TRBV5-3,TRBJ2-7,-,-,CARSLGHSYEQYF,TGTGCCAGAAGCTTAGGACATAGCTACGAGCAGTACTTC
TRBV4-3,TRBJ2-3,-,TRBD1,CASSHSRTGGTDTQYF,TGCGCCAGCAGCCACTCGAGGACAGGGGGCACAGATACGCAGTATTTT
TRBV6-1,TRBJ1-5,-,-,CASSADGTDQPQHF,TGTGCCAGCAGTGCCGACGGTACCGATCAGCCCCAGCATTTT
TRBV11-3,TRBJ2-1,-,-,CASSKRAAGFGDNEQFF,TGTGCCAGCAGCAAAAGGGCCGCGGGGTTCGGGGACAATGAGCAGTTCTTC
TRBV7-2,TRBJ2-2,-,TRBD2,CASSPSGANTGELFF,TGTGCCAGCAGCCCTAGCGGAGCGAACACCGGGGAGCTGTTTTTT
TRBV28,TRBJ1-1,few,TRBD1,CASSSTQGSEAFF,TGTGCCAGCAGTTCGACACAGGGGAGTGAAGCTTTCTTT
TRBV28,TRBJ1-2,-,-,CASSGDSRAWGYTF,TGTGCCAGCAGTGGAGACAGCAGGGCTTGGGGCTACACCTTC
TRBV11-2,TRBJ1-2,-,-,CASSPSSSGAEYGYTF,TGTGCCAGCAGTCCCTCGAGCAGTGGGGCCGAATATGGCTACACCTTC
TRBV2,TRBJ1-4,-,TRBD1,CASSHRGDNEKLFF,TGTGCCAGCAGTCACAGGGGAGATAATGAAAAACTGTTTTTT
TRBV6-5,TRBJ1-1,-,-,CASCHQEMNTEAFF,TGTGCCAGTTGTCACCAGGAAATGAACACTGAAGCTTTCTTT
TRBV7-2,TRBJ2-2,-,-,CASSLVTANTGELFF,TGTGCCAGCAGCTTAGTTACGGCGAACACCGGGGAGCTGTTTTTT
TRBV5-1,TRBJ1-2,-,-,CASSSTAGSNYGYTF,TGCGCCAGCAGCTCCACGGCAGGGTCTAACTATGGCTACACCTTC
TRBV7-2,TRBJ1-2,-,-,CASSLAPTHGYTF,TGTGCCAGCAGCTTAGCGCCGACACATGGCTACACCTTC
TRBV28,TRBJ2-7,-,-,CASRPSGGGQVHPDF,TGTGCCAGCAGACCCTCGGGGGGGGGACAGGTCCATCCGGACTTC
TRBV10-3,TRBJ2-5,-,TRBD1,CAISENTGGVETQYF,TGTGCCATCAGTGAGAATACAGGGGGCGTGGAGACCCAGTACTTC
TRBV29-1,TRBJ2-5,-,TRBD2,CSVRLATSTQETQYF,TGCAGCGTAAGACTAGCGACAAGCACACAAGAGACCCAGTACTTC